Below are 7 T cell receptor beta chains sequenced from a single sample in a study of patients and donors after allogeneic stem cell transplantation. TCRdb independently ran MiXCR on the RT-PCR reads; one entry per CDR3 protein. The sample has approximately 220,000 distinct CDR3 sequences; around two fifths are singletons. The specimen was blood, either unsorted or a sorted T cell fraction (not recorded which). The origin of the receptors is a human donor who was either an allogeneic HSCT recipient or a stem cell or donor lymphocyte infusion donor (not recorded which). It is not recorded whose cells these are; they may come from a transplant donor.

V gene TRBV29-1 combines with J gene TRBJ1-1, with D possibly matching TRBD1 (6 bases). The CDR3 is 14 residues long. In germline, CDR1 is SQVTM, CDR2 ANQGSEA. V was clipped by 7 bases and J by 1 base, with 16 bases between them. CDR3 coding DNA: TGCAGCGCCCGAACAGGGATTGAGAACACTGAAGCTTTCTTT. Protein product: CSARTGIENTEAFF.

The chain joins TRBV27 to TRBJ2-5; TRBD1 might be the D (5 bases). The CDR3 length is 14 residues. Trimming pared 7 bases from V and 0 bases from J, leaving 12 bases between. The germline V gene has CDR1 MNHEY and CDR2 SMNVEV (reference sequence). DNA of the CDR3: TGTGCCAGCAAAAGACAGCAGTACCAAGAGACCCAGTACTTC. Protein: CASKRQQYQETQYF.

The chain links TRBV10-3 to TRBJ1-1; D possibly corresponds to TRBD1 (6 bases). V lost 10 bases, J lost 1 base, and 16 bases lay in between. Germline-derived CDR1 and CDR2 are ENHRY and SYGVKD. CDR3 length equals 14 residues. Here the CDR3 DNA reads TGTGCCACCAGGGGTTCTACAGGGAACACTGAAGCTTTCTTT. Translated: CATRGSTGNTEAFF.

The CDR3 region has the DNA TGTGCCAGCAGCGGGGACAAGCGCACAGATACGCAGTATTTT. Amino acids: CASSGDKRTDTQYF. The chain employs TRBV2 and TRBJ2-3; TRBD1 might be the D (6 bases). V lost 6 bases to trimming and J lost 1 base, with 11 bases between them. The germline gives CDR1 SNHLY, CDR2 FYNNEI. The length of the CDR3 is 14 residues.

This clonotype was seen more than once but under ten times. V gene TRBV7-9 combines with J gene TRBJ1-1; D is undetermined. The CDR3 contains 16 residues. V was shortened by 0 bases and J by 4 bases, with 15 bases between the two germline ends. Germline V gene lookup returns CDR1 SEHNR and CDR2 FQNEAQ (reference sequence). The DNA of the CDR3 is TGTGCCAGCAGCTTAGCGTCCTTGCGAGTAGCCACTGAAGCTTTCTTT. Translating gives CASSLASLRVATEAFF. The whole variable domain, filled in from reference TRBV7-9 and TRBJ1-1, reads DTGVSQNPRHKITKRGQNVTFRCDPISEHNRLYWYRQTLGQGPEFLTYFQNEAQLEKSRLLSDRFSAERPKGSFSTLEIQRTEQGDSAMYLCASSLASLRVATEAFFGQGTRLTVV.

This chain uses TRBV19 with TRBJ1-2; D is perhaps TRBD1 (5 bases). The germline V and J ends were trimmed by 8 bases and 5 bases, with 18 bases remaining between them. Germline CDR1 is LNHDA and CDR2 is SQIVND (reference sequence). This CDR3 is 14 amino acids long. The CDR3 sequence is CASQVYPGRYGYTF. The CDR3 nucleotides are TGTGCCAGTCAAGTATATCCAGGGAGATATGGCTACACCTTC.

The chain recombines TRBV5-1 with TRBJ2-3; the match to TRBD2 covers 7 bases. The CDR3 sequence is 18 residues long. Germline trimming cut 0 bases from V and 1 base from J; bases unmatched to any gene: 11. CDR1 is SGHRS, CDR2 YFSETQ, per germline. In DNA, the CDR3 is TGCGCCAGCAGCTTGGACCCGATGGGGAGGGGCCGCACAGATACGCAGTATTTT. Residues: CASSLDPMGRGRTDTQYF.